What follows is one T cell receptor (beta chain) and its context. The specificity of this receptor is unknown. The input lacks base qualities; no much larger clone sits a single base away. The library was made by the immunoSEQ multiplex PCR assay. TCRdb mirrors the immuneACCESS table, restricted to in-frame sequences. Some clones are absent from its copies; in checked studies, under half trace to an unresolved V gene, and the reason for the others is unknown. The sample yields 80,000 to 100,000 clones; 90% to 97% were counted once. The ten biggest clones cover more than 0.3% of the sample. The germline V gene specifies LGHNA as CDR1 and YNFKEQ as CDR2. Between the V and J ends, shortened by 5 bases and 5 bases respectively, the junction contains 18 bases. The cysteine opens and the phenylalanine closes a CDR3 of 15 amino acids. Just the 45-base CDR3 DNA is kept, in frame starting at base 1. The source of the sample is a study of technical replicates of blood from a few donors (dated by TCRdb to about 2017).

This clonotype was sampled from a human donor in good health. The sequenced sample consisted of T cells isolated from PBMCs. Here the chain combines TRBV4-2 and TRBJ1-1, with TRBD1 tentatively as D gene (5 bases match). The CDR3 in this case is CASSAWGGGKTEAFF. The DNA is as follows: TGTGCCAGCAGCGCCTGGGGGGGAGGGAAGACTGAAGCTTTCTTT.